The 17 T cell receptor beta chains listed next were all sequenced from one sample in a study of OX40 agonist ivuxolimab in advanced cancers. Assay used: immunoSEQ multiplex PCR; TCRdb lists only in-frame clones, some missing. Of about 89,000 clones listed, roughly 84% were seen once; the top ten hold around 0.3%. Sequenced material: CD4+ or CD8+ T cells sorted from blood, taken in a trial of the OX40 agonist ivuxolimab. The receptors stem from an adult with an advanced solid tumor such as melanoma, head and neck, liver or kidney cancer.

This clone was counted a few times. Written as DNA, the CDR3 is TGTGCCAGCAGCGCCTCGGGTCACGAGCAGTACTTC. It codes for CASSASGHEQYF. The V and J genes are TRBV9 and TRBJ2-7; the D is unclear. This CDR3 is built from 12 residues. The germline V and J ends were trimmed by 3 bases and 5 bases, with 9 bases remaining between them. CDR1 SGDLS and CDR2 YYNGEE come from the germline V gene.

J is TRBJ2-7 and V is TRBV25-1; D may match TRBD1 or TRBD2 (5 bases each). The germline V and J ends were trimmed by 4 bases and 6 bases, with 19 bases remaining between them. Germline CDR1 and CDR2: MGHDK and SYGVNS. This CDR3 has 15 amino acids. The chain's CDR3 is CASSAPRGLSAEQYF. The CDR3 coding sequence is TGTGCCAGCAGTGCTCCCCGGGGCCTCTCGGCCGAGCAGTACTTC.

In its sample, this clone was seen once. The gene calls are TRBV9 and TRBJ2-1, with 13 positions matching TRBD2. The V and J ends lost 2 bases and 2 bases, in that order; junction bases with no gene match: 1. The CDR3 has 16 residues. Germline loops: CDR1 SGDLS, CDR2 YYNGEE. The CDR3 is CASSVGLAGTYNEQFF. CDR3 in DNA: TGTGCCAGCAGCGTGGGACTAGCGGGGACCTACAATGAGCAGTTCTTC.

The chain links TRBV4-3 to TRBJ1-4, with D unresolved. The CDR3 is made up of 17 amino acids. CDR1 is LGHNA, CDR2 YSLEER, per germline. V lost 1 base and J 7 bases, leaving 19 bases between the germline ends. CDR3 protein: CASSQVPHQQRGEKLFF. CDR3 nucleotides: TGCGCCAGCAGCCAAGTTCCACATCAACAGCGGGGTGAAAAACTGTTTTTT.

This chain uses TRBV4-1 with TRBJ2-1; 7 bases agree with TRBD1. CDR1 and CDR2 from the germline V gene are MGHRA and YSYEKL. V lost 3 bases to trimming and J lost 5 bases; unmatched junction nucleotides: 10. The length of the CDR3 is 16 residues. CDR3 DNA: TGCGCCAGCAGCCAGTCACAGGGGTTGATTGACAATGAGCAGTTCTTC. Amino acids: CASSQSQGLIDNEQFF.

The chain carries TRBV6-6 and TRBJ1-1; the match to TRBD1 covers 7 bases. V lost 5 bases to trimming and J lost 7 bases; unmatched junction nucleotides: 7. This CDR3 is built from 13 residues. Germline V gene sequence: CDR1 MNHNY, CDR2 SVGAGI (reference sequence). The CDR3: CASSLRTGDEAFF. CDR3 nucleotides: TGTGCCAGCAGTCTTAGAACAGGGGATGAAGCTTTCTTT.

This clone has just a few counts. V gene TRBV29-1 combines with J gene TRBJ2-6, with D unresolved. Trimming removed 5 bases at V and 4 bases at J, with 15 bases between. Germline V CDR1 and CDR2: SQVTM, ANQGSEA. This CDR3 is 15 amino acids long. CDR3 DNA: TGCAGCGTTAGTGGGTTTGGGGTCGGGGCCAACGTCCTGACTTTC. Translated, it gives CSVSGFGVGANVLTF.

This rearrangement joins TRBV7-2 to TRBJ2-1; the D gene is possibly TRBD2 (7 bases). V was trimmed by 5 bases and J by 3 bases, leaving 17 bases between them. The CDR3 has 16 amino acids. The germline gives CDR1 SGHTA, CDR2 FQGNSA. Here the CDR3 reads CASSPGGGGYYNEQFF. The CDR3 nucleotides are TGTGCCAGCAGCCCGGGGGGAGGGGGATACTACAATGAGCAGTTCTTC.

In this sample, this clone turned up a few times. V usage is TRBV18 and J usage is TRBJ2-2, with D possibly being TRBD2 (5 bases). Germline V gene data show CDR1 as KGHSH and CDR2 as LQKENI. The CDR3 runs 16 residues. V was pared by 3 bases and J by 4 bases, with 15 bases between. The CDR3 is CASSPLSRLLTGELFF. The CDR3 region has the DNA TGTGCCAGCTCACCTCTCTCAAGACTACTCACCGGGGAGCTGTTTTTT. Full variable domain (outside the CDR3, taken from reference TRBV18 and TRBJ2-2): NAGVMQNPRHLVRRRGQEARLRCSPMKGHSHVYWYRQLPEEGLKFMVYLQKENIIDESGMPKERFSAEFPKEGPSILRIQQVVRGDSAAYFCASSPLSRLLTGELFFGEGSRLTVL.

This CDR3 is CASSLSGAEQYF. In nucleotides, the CDR3 is TGCGCCAGCAGCTTGAGCGGGGCCGAGCAGTACTTC. This chain links TRBV5-1 with TRBJ2-7; 7 nucleotides match TRBD2. CDR3 length: 12 residues. Germline CDR1 SGHRS, CDR2 YFSETQ. V lost 1 base, J lost 6 bases, and 1 base stayed unmatched.

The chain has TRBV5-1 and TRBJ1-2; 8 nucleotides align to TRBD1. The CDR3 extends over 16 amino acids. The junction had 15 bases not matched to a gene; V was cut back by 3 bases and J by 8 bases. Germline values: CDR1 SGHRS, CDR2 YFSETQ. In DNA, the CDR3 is TGCGCCAGCAGCTCCACCGCAGGCCAGGGGGCTCAAGGCTACACCTTC. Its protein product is CASSSTAGQGAQGYTF.

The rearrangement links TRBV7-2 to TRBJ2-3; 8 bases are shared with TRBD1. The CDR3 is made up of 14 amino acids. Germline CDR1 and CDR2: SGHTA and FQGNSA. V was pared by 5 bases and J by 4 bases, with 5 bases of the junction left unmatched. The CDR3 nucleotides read TGTGCCAGCAGCCTGGACAGGGCCCCAGATACGCAGTATTTT. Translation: CASSLDRAPDTQYF. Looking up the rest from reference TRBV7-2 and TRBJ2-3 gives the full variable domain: GAGVSQSPSNKVTEKGKDVELRCDPISGHTALYWYRQSLGQGLEFLIYFQGNSAPDKSGLPSDRFSAERTGGSVSTLTIQRTQQEDSAVYLCASSLDRAPDTQYFGPGTRLTVL.

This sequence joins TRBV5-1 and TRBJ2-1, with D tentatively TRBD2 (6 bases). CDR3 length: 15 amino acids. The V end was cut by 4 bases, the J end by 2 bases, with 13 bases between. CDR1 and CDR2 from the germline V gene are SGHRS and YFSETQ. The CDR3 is CASSQTGTAYNEQFF. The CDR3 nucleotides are TGCGCCAGCAGCCAAACCGGGACTGCCTACAATGAGCAGTTCTTC.

The CDR3: CASSSIDRVNTEAFF. CDR3 bases: TGTGCCAGCAGCTCCATCGACAGGGTGAACACTGAAGCTTTCTTT. J is TRBJ1-1 and V is TRBV7-2, with 7 bases that match TRBD1. The CDR3 is made up of 15 amino acids. V was pared by 4 bases and J by 0 bases, with 5 bases of the junction left unmatched. Germline values: CDR1 SGHTA, CDR2 FQGNSA.

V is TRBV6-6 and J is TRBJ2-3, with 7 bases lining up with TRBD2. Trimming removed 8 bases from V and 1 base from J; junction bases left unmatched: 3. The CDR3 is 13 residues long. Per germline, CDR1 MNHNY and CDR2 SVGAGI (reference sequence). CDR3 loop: CASRAGGTDTQYF. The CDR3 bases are TGTGCCAGCCGCGCGGGGGGCACAGATACGCAGTATTTT.

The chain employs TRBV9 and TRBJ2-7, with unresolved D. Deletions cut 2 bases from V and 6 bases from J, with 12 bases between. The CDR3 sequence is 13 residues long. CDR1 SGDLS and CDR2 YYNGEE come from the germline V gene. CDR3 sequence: CASSVDGVSEQYF. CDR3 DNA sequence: TGTGCCAGCAGCGTCGATGGGGTGAGCGAGCAGTACTTC.

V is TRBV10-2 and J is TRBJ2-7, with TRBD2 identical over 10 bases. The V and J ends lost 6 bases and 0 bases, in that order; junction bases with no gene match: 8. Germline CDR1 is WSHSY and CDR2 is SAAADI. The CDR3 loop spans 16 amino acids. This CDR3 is CASRETSGRHSYEQYF. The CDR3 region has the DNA TGCGCCAGCAGGGAGACTAGCGGGCGCCACTCCTACGAGCAGTACTTC.